The TCR beta chain described here comes from a study of blood T cell repertoires in COVID-19. Overall study context: The analysed material was cDNA or gDNA that came from T cells, B-cell-depleted T cells, or PBMCs.

Source study methods: Reference gene primer amplification in the assay estimated nucleated cell counts. Sequenced by immunoSEQ multiplex PCR; TCRdb stores in-frame clones only, minus some. V and J calls and clone size are those listed in that table; D and trimming were worked out from the DNA. Counted here are roughly 68,000 clones, approximately 73% occurring once; the ten biggest clones make up about 15%. Looked up from germline, CDR1 is SGHRS and CDR2 is YFSETQ. The CDR3 has 13 residues. V shed 0 bases and J shed 5 bases, with 6 bases lying between them. This clone was detected once. The gene calls are TRBV5-1 and TRBJ1-5, with D possibly matching TRBD1 (5 bases). Source material: peripheral blood. This TCR came from a man aged 60 to 75 with COVID-19, enrolled during active disease. CDR3 DNA sequence: TGCGCCAGCAGCTTGGTCAGGGATCAGCCCCAGCATTTT. This sequence encodes CASSLVRDQPQHF. Using reference TRBV5-1 and TRBJ1-5 for the parts outside the CDR3, the full variable domain is KAGVTQTPRYLIKTRGQQVTLSCSPISGHRSVSWYQQTPGQGLQFLFEYFSETQRNKGNFPGRFSGRQFSNSRSEMNVSTLELGDSALYLCASSLVRDQPQHFGDGTRLSIL.